This T cell receptor (beta chain) is drawn from a study of response to subunit inactivated influenza vaccine. The CDR3 is 13 residues long. Germline lookup yields CDR1 SNHLY and CDR2 FYNNEI. With 9 bases removed from V and 5 bases from J, the gap between germline ends came to 17 bases. This clonotype came up a few times. Using its own MiXCR run on the RT-PCR reads, TCRdb lists one record per CDR3 protein. The sample has 300,000 to 350,000 distinct CDR3 sequences; 20% to 25% are singletons. J is TRBJ2-7 and V is TRBV2; D is undetermined. The clonotype originates from a man in his fifties or sixties who received an inactivated influenza vaccine. The sequenced sample was PBMCs from blood, obtained less than 22 months after vaccination. The CDR3 DNA follows: TGTGCCAGAGGGCCCCCCACCCACCACGAGCAGTACTTC. Translating it yields CARGPPTHHEQYF.